This TCR beta chain originates from a study of T-cell reconstitution after alpha-beta-depleted transplantation in children. Library preparation (for TCRbeta) was performed with unique molecular identifiers. TCRdb called the PCR reads again in MiXCR, with one record for every CDR3 protein. This sample carries 440,000 or so distinct CDR3 sequences, approximately 10% of them seen once, and the ten largest clones take roughly 5.5%. With regard to this clonotype: The junction differs from germline at one of its ends, possibly a read error.

The sequencing used PBMCs from the stem cell graft donor, collected from the stem cell graft. The clonotype comes from a human donor who donated a stem cell graft to a child with acute myeloid leukemia.

The CDR3, as DNA: TGTGCTAGCAGCCCCGTAGTCCGAACCGGGGAGCTGTTTTTT. This codes for CASSPVVRTGELFF. The chain carries TRBV7-7 and TRBJ2-2, with D hard to call. The length of the CDR3 is 14 residues. The germline V gene encodes CDR1 SSHAT and CDR2 FNYEAQ (reference sequence).